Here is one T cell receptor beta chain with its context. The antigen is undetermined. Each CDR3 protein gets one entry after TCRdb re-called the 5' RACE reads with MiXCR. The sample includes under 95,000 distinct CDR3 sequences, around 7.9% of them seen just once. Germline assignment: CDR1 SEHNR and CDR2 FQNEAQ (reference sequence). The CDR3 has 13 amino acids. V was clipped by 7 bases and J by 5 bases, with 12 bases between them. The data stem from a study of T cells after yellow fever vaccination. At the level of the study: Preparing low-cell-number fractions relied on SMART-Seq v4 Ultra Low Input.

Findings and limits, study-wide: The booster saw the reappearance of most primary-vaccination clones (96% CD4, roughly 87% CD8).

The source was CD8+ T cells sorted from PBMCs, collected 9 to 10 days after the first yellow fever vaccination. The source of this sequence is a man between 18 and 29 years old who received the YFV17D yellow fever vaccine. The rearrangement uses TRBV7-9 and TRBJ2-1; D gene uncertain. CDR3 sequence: CASTLDINNEQFF. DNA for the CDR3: TGTGCCAGCACCTTGGATATAAACAATGAGCAGTTCTTC. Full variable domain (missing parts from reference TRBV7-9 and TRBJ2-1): DTGVSQNPRHKITKRGQNVTFRCDPISEHNRLYWYRQTLGQGPEFLTYFQNEAQLEKSRLLSDRFSAERPKGSFSTLEIQRTEQGDSAMYLCASTLDINNEQFFGPGTRLTVL.